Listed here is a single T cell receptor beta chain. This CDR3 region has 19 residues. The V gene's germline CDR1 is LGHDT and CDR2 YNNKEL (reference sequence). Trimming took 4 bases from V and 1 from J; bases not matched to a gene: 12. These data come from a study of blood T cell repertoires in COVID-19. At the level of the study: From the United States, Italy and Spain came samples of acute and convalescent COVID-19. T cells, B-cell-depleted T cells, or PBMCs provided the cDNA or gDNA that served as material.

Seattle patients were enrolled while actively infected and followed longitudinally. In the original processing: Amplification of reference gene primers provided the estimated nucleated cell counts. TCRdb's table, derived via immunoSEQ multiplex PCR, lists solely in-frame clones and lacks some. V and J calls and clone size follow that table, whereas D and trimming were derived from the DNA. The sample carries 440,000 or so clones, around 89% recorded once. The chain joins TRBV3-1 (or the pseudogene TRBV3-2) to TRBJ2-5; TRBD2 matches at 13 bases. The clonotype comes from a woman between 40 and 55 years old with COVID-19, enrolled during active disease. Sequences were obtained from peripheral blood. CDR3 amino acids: CASSPRTSGSIKVQETQYF. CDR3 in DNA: TGTGCCAGCAGCCCACGGACTAGCGGGAGTATTAAAGTCCAAGAGACCCAGTACTTC.